This entry describes one T cell receptor (beta chain). This CDR3 has 14 amino acids. Per germline, CDR1 SGHRS and CDR2 YFSETQ. Trimming cost V 3 bases and J 5 bases; bases outside gene matches: 7. The assay was immunoSEQ multiplex PCR, and TCRdb's table has in-frame clones only and misses some. The repertoire holds 68,000 or so clones, more than 85% seen once, with roughly 0.9% in the top ten. This specimen comes from a study of T cell clones after liver transplantation. The chain links TRBV5-1 to TRBJ1-1; the match to TRBD1 covers 7 bases. The sequences come from CD4+ T cells from blood, collected approximately 25 months after liver transplant. The clonotype originates from a human patient who received a liver transplant. Some T cells may possibly be graft donor cells. CDR3 sequence: CASSSAAGGTEAFF. The CDR3, as DNA: TGCGCCAGCAGCTCGGCGGCAGGGGGTACTGAAGCTTTCTTT.